What follows describes a single T cell receptor (beta chain). Looked up from germline, CDR1 is MNHEY and CDR2 is SVGAGI. J gave up 3 bases and V 0 bases, and 4 bases lay outside the gene matches. This CDR3 is built from 16 residues. These data belong to a study of shared clonotypes between healthy human individuals. Sequenced by immunoSEQ multiplex PCR; TCRdb stores in-frame clones only, minus some. The sample lists 450,000 to 500,000 clones; 65% to 85% were seen once. Source material: PBMCs. This sequence joins TRBV6-5 and TRBJ1-1; 10 bases align to TRBD1. The sequence derives from a woman aged 40 to 49 in good health. Some clones in this sample may be carry-over from other donors' samples. DNA of the CDR3: TGTGCCAGCAGTTACTCGCCGGGACAGGGGCACACTGAAGCTTTCTTT. It specifies CASSYSPGQGHTEAFF.